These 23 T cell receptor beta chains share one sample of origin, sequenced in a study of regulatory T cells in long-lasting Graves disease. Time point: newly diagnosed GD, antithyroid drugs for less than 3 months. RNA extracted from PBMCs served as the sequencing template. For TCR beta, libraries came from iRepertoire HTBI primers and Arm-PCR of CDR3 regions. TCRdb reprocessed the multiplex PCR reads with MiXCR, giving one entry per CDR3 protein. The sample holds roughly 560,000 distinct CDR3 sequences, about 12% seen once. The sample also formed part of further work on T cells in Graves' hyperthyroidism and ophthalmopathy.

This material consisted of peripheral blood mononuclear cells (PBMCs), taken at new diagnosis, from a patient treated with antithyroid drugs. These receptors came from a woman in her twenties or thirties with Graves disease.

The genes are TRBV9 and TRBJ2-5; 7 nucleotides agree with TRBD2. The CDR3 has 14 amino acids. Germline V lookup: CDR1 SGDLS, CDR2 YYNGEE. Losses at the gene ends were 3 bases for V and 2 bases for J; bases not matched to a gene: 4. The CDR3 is CASSGGGTQETQYF. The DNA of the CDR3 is TGTGCCAGCAGCGGGGGGGGGACTCAAGAGACCCAGTACTTC.

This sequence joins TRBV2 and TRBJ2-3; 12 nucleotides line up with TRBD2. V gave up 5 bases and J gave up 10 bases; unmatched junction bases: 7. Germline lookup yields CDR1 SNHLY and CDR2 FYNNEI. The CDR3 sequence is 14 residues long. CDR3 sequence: CASSPTSGSAPQYF. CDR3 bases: TGTGCCAGCAGTCCGACTAGCGGGAGTGCTCCGCAGTATTTT.

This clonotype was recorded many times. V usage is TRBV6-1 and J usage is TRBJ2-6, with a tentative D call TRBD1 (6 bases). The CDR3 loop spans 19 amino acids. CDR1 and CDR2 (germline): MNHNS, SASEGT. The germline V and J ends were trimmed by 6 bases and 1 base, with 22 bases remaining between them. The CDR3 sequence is CASRTILQGVRSGANVLTF. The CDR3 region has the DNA TGTGCCAGCAGAACTATCCTACAGGGTGTGAGGTCTGGGGCCAACGTCCTGACTTTC.

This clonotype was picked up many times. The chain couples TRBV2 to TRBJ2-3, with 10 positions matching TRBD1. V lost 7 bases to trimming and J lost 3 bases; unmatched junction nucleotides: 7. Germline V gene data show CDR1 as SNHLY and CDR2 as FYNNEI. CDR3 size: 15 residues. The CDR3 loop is CASTRQGARTDTQYF. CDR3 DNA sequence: TGTGCCAGCACTAGACAGGGGGCGCGAACAGATACGCAGTATTTT.

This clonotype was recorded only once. The CDR3 coding sequence is TGTGCCAGCAGTAAGCGGGAGGGGGCGGGCCGGGAGTGGGAGCTGTTTTTT. Its protein is CASSKREGAGREWELFF. V and J are TRBV6-1 and TRBJ2-2; 10 bases map to TRBD2. CDR3 size: 17 residues. V gave up 5 bases and J gave up 9 bases; unmatched junction bases: 15. Germline loops: CDR1 MNHNS, CDR2 SASEGT.

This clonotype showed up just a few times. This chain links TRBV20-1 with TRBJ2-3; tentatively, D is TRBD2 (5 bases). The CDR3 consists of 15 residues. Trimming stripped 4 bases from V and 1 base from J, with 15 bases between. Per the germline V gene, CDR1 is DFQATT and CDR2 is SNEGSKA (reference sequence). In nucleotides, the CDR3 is TGCAGTGCTACTAGACCGGGAATCCGCACAGATACGCAGTATTTT. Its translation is CSATRPGIRTDTQYF.

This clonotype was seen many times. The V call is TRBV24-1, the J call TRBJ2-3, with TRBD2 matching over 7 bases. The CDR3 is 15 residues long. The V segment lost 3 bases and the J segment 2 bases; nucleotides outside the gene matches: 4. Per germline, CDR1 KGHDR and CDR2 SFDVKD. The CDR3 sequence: CATSDKRESTDTQYF. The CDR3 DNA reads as TGTGCCACCAGTGATAAGCGGGAATCCACAGATACGCAGTATTTT.

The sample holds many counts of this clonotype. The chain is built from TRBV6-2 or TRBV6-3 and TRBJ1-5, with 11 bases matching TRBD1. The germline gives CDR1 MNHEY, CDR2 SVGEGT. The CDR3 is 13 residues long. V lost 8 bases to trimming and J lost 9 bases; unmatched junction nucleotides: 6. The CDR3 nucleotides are TGTGCCAGCTGGACAGGGGGCATCAGGCCCCAGCATTTT. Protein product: CASWTGGIRPQHF.

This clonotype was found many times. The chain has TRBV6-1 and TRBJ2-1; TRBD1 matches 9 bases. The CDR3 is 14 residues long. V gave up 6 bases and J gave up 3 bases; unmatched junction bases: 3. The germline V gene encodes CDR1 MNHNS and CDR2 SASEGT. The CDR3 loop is CASRGQGHYNEQFF. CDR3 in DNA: TGTGCCAGCAGGGGACAGGGCCACTACAATGAGCAGTTCTTC.

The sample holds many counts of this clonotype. The CDR3 DNA is TGTGCCAGCAGGACGAGGGGTGGGGGCTACGAGCAGTACTTC. This translates into CASRTRGGGYEQYF. The chain uses TRBV2 and TRBJ2-7; either TRBD1 or TRBD2 may fit D (5 bases each). The germline CDR1 and CDR2 sequences are SNHLY and FYNNEI. The CDR3 loop spans 14 amino acids. V was trimmed by 6 bases and J by 3 bases, leaving 15 bases between them.

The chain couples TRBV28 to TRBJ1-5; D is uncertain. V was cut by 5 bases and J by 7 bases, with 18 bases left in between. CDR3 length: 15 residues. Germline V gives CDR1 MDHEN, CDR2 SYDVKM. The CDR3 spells CASSPSGLGRQPQHF. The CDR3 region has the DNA TGTGCCAGCAGTCCATCCGGGCTCGGGAGACAGCCCCAGCATTTT.

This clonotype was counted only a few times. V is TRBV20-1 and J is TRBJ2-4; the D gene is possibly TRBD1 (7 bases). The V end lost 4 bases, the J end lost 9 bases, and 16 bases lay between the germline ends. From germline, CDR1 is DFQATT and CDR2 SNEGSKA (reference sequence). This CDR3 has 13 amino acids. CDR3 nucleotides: TGCAGTGCTACCAAGGGGGCGGAGGGCATTCAGTACTTC. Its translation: CSATKGAEGIQYF.

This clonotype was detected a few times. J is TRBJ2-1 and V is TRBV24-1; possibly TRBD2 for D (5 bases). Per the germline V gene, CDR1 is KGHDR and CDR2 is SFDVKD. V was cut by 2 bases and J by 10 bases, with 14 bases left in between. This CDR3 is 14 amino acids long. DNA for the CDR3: TGTGCCACCAGTGATTACCCGGACTCGACCGAGCAGTTCTTC. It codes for CATSDYPDSTEQFF.

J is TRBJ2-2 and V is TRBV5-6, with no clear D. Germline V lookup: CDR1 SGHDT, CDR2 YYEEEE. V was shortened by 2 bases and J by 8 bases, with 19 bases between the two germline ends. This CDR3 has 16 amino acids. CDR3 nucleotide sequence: TGTGCCAGCAGCTTCGGGCTCGTCCTAAAGAGGGGGGAGCTGTTTTTT. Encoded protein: CASSFGLVLKRGELFF.

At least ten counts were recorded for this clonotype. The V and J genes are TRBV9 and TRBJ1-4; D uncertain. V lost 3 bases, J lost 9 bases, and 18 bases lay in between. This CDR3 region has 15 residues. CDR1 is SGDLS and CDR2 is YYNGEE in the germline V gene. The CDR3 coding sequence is TGTGCCAGCAGCGGCCGGGGAGACTTGCCCCAAAAACTGTTTTTT. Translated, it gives CASSGRGDLPQKLFF. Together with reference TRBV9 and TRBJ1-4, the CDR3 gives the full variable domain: DSGVTQTPKHLITATGQRVTLRCSPRSGDLSVYWYQQSLDQGLQFLIQYYNGEERAKGNILERFSAQQFPDLHSELNLSSLELGDSALYFCASSGRGDLPQKLFFGSGTQLSVL.

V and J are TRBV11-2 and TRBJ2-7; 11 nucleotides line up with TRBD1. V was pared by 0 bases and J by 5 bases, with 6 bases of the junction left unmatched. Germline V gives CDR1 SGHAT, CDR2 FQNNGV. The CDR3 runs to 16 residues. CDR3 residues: CASSLEDRGREDEQYF. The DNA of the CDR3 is TGTGCCAGCAGCTTAGAGGACAGGGGGCGGGAAGACGAGCAGTACTTC.

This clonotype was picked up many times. CDR3 coding DNA: TGTGCCAGCAGTTTCCGGGACAGGTCCTACGAGCAGTACTTC. It encodes CASSFRDRSYEQYF. The V and J genes are TRBV27 and TRBJ2-7; TRBD1 agrees at 8 bases. CDR3 length: 14 amino acids. CDR1 MNHEY and CDR2 SMNVEV come from the germline V gene (reference sequence). V trimming: 3 bases; J trimming: 1 base; junction bases outside the gene matches: 2.

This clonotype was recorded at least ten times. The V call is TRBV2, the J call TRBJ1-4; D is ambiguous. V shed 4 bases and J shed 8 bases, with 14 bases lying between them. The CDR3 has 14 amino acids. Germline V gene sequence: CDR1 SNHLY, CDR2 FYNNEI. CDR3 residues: CASSGISPREKLFF. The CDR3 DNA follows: TGTGCCAGCAGTGGGATAAGCCCGCGGGAAAAACTGTTTTTT.

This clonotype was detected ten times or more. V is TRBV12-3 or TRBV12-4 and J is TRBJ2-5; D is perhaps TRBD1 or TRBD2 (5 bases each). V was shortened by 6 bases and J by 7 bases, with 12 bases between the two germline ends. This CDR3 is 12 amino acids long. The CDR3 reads CASRGVVGTQYF. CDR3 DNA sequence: TGTGCCAGCAGGGGGGTAGTGGGGACCCAGTACTTC.

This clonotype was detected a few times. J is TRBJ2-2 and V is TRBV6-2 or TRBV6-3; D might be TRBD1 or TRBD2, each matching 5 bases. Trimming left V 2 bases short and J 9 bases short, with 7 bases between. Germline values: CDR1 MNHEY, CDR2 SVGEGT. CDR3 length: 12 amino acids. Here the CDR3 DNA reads TGTGCCAGCAGTTACCCGGGACGGGAGCTGTTTTTT. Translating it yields CASSYPGRELFF.

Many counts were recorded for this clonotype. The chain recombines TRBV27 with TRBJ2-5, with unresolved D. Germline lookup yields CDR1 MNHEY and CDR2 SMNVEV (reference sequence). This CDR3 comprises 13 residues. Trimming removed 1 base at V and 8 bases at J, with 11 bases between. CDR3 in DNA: TGTGCCAGCAGTTTATACGAAGGAGCCACCCAGTACTTC. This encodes CASSLYEGATQYF.

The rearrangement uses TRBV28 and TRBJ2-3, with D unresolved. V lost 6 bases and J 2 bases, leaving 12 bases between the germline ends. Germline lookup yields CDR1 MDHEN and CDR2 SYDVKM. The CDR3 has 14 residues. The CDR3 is CASRGVGNTDTQYF. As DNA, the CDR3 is TGTGCCAGCAGAGGAGTCGGTAACACAGATACGCAGTATTTT.

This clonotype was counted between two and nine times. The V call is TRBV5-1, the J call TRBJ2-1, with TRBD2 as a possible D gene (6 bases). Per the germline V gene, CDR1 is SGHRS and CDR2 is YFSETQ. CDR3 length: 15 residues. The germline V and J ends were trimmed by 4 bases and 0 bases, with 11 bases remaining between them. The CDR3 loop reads CASSTGRPSYNEQFF. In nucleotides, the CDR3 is TGCGCCAGCAGCACCGGGAGACCCTCCTACAATGAGCAGTTCTTC. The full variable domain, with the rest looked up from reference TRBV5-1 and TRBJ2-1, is KAGVTQTPRYLIKTRGQQVTLSCSPISGHRSVSWYQQTPGQGLQFLFEYFSETQRNKGNFPGRFSGRQFSNSRSEMNVSTLELGDSALYLCASSTGRPSYNEQFFGPGTRLTVL.